Each of the 8 T cell receptor beta chains below was sequenced from the same sample in a study of T cell responses to AZD1222 COVID-19 vaccine. TCRdb's copy holds only in-frame clones and misses some; the assay was immunoSEQ multiplex PCR. Of about 190,000 clones detected, 85% to 95% appear once; the ten largest clones hold roughly 9.2%. The sample was peripheral blood, taken on day 0 of AZD1222 vaccination. Receptors originate from an adult in good health.

This chain links TRBV3-1 (or the pseudogene TRBV3-2) with TRBJ1-1; TRBD1 is a possible D gene (6 bases). Trimming cost V 3 bases and J 2 bases, with 10 bases left between them. The length of the CDR3 is 14 residues. The germline gives CDR1 LGHDT, CDR2 YNNKEL (reference sequence). CDR3 residues: CASSQTGYNTEAFF. CDR3 coding DNA: TGTGCCAGCAGCCAGACAGGATATAACACTGAAGCTTTCTTT.

This chain connects TRBV5-1 to TRBJ2-1, with 10 bases that match TRBD2. Germline loops: CDR1 SGHRS, CDR2 YFSETQ. CDR3 length: 15 residues. The trim removed 5 bases at V and 6 bases at J, leaving 8 bases unmatched. CDR3: CASRPSGRALNEQFF. CDR3 DNA: TGCGCCAGCAGACCCAGCGGGAGGGCCCTCAATGAGCAGTTCTTC.

The rearrangement uses TRBV6-4 and TRBJ2-3; the match to TRBD2 covers 8 bases. Trimming at V came to 3 bases and at J to 2 bases, leaving 13 bases not matched to a gene. The CDR3 covers 18 residues. Per germline, CDR1 MRHNA and CDR2 SNTAGT. CDR3 protein: CASSDTPVLAGITDTQYF. CDR3 bases: TGTGCCAGCAGTGATACCCCGGTTTTAGCGGGGATCACAGATACGCAGTATTTT.

This clone was detected once. The chain links TRBV27 to TRBJ1-5; D is uncertain. The CDR3 is 14 amino acids. CDR1 and CDR2 from the germline V gene are MNHEY and SMNVEV (reference sequence). Trimming took 0 bases from V and 2 from J, leaving 5 bases between them. CDR3 residues: CASSLSVGNQPQHF. The CDR3 DNA follows: TGTGCCAGCAGTTTATCGGTTGGCAATCAGCCCCAGCATTTT.

The V gene is TRBV27, the J gene TRBJ1-6; unclear D gene. The CDR3 runs 13 residues. V lost 5 bases and J lost 6, with 8 bases in between. Germline assignment: CDR1 MNHEY and CDR2 SMNVEV (reference sequence). The DNA of the CDR3 is TGTGCCAGCAGTCCCTTAACTAATTCACCCCTCCACTTT. This translates into CASSPLTNSPLHF.

The chain carries TRBV11-2 and TRBJ2-5; TRBD2 matches 10 bases. Germline V gene sequence: CDR1 SGHAT, CDR2 FQNNGV. CDR3 length: 18 amino acids. Trimming at V came to 2 bases and at J to 2 bases, leaving 11 bases not matched to a gene. The CDR3 is CASSLTPWRAGGQETQYF. In DNA form, the CDR3 reads TGTGCCAGCAGCTTAACCCCGTGGCGAGCGGGAGGGCAAGAGACCCAGTACTTC.

The V call is TRBV18, the J call TRBJ2-7; 8 nucleotides agree with TRBD1. CDR3 length: 14 amino acids. V lost 6 bases to trimming and J lost 6 bases; unmatched junction nucleotides: 10. Germline V lookup: CDR1 KGHSH, CDR2 LQKENI. DNA of the CDR3: TGTGCCAGCTCGTCAAGACAGGGGTCCCTCGAGCAGTACTTC. Its protein is CASSSRQGSLEQYF. Full variable domain (rest looked up from reference TRBV18 and TRBJ2-7): NAGVMQNPRHLVRRRGQEARLRCSPMKGHSHVYWYRQLPEEGLKFMVYLQKENIIDESGMPKERFSAEFPKEGPSILRIQQVVRGDSAAYFCASSSRQGSLEQYFGPGTRLTVT.

The chain uses TRBV18 and TRBJ2-4; 7 bases are shared with TRBD1. The CDR3 spans 16 residues. The V gene's germline CDR1 is KGHSH and CDR2 LQKENI. J gave up 2 bases and V 3 bases, and 7 bases lay outside the gene matches. Here the CDR3 DNA reads TGTGCCAGCTCACCGGGTCAGGGGGTAACCAAAAACATTCAGTACTTC. Protein product: CASSPGQGVTKNIQYF.